This TCR beta chain was sequenced in a study of Ad26.COV2.S vaccination and SARS-CoV-2 variants. Treatment reported: roughly 20 received Ad26.COV2.S at low or high dose, single or two shots; several received placebo; per-sample allocation not given. Specimens were obtained on day 63 following the first vaccine or placebo injection. The CDR3 is made up of 15 amino acids. The V gene's germline CDR1 is GTSNPN and CDR2 SVGIG (reference sequence). The germline V and J ends were trimmed by 0 bases and 7 bases, with 19 bases remaining between them. Measured with immunoSEQ multiplex PCR; TCRdb has only the in-frame clones, and not every one. This table holds some 480,000 clones, around nine tenths found once. On this clone itself: Its target is unknown.

Study results and limitations: It was reported that spike-specific CD8+ and CD4+ T cell responses were substantially broad after vaccination. Breadth measured for non-spike TCRs was similar across vaccine and placebo recipients.

This sequence was found in a person between 18 and 65 years old who received the Ad26.COV2.S COVID-19 vaccine or a placebo. The V and J genes are TRBV30 and TRBJ2-7; D not certain. The sample here was peripheral blood, taken in a trial of Ad26.COV2.S vaccine versus placebo. Here the CDR3 DNA reads TGTGCCTGGAGTGTAGGTGGGGTCGGCGGCGCGGAGCAGTACTTC. Amino acid sequence: CAWSVGGVGGAEQYF. Filled out from reference TRBV30 and TRBJ2-7, the complete variable domain reads SQTIHQWPATLVQPVGSPLSLECTVEGTSNPNLYWYRQAAGRGLQLLFYSVGIGQISSEVPQNLSASRPQDRQFILSSKKLLLSDSGFYLCAWSVGGVGGAEQYFGPGTRLTVT.